This TCR beta chain was recovered during a study of regulatory T cells in long-lasting Graves disease. The table lists this clonotype with a few counts. Its specificity is unknown. Overall study results and limits: With a small sample size, accuracy may have been reduced. Repertoires from persistent disease leaned toward TRBV28, TRBJ1-2 and TRBJ2-5.

CDR3-region Arm-PCR and iRepertoire HTBI primers produced the TCR beta libraries. MiXCR, run by TCRdb on the multiplex PCR reads, gives a single entry per CDR3 protein. The table shows about 360,000 distinct CDR3 sequences, with 15% to 20% occurring only once. Germline CDR1 SEHNR, CDR2 FQNEAQ (reference sequence). Trimming at V came to 4 bases and at J to 5 bases, leaving 7 bases not matched to a gene. The CDR3 has 14 amino acids. Time point of the sample: newly diagnosed GD, antithyroid drugs for less than 3 months. RNA isolated from PBMCs was used to make the TCR library. This same sample was also part of a study on T cells in Graves' hyperthyroidism and ophthalmopathy. As reported in that work: Stable hyperthyroidism was told apart from ophthalmopathy by a model built on 13 V-J features.

The V and J genes are TRBV7-9 and TRBJ2-5, with 7 bases aligning to TRBD1. The sample was peripheral blood mononuclear cells (PBMCs), taken at new diagnosis, from a patient treated with antithyroid drugs. The clonotype was recovered from a woman aged 18-35 years with Graves disease. The DNA of the CDR3 is TGTGCCAGCAGCTCAAACAGGGGAGTCGAGACCCAGTACTTC. Its protein product is CASSSNRGVETQYF. The complete variable domain, with remaining parts taken from reference TRBV7-9 and TRBJ2-5, reads DTGVSQNPRHKITKRGQNVTFRCDPISEHNRLYWYRQTLGQGPEFLTYFQNEAQLEKSRLLSDRFSAERPKGSFSTLEIQRTEQGDSAMYLCASSSNRGVETQYFGPGTRLLVL.